This entry is about one T cell receptor (beta chain). The antigen is not known. This record comes from a study of CXCR3-negative and CXCR3-positive naive CD8 T cells. The wider study: Sequencing brought in approximately 150 million TRB reads altogether, and each library got about 1.5 +/- 0.3 million.

CD45RO-CCR7+CD27+CD95- was the phenotype of naive CD8+ T cells. The CDR3 covers 13 residues. The germline V gene encodes CDR1 MDHEN and CDR2 SYDVKM. Libraries were UMI-labeled 5' RACE TRB cDNA. Reanalyzing the 5' RACE reads, TCRdb keeps one entry per CDR3 protein, without DNA. This sample's table has approximately 100,000 distinct CDR3 sequences. General observations from the study: Once cells were cryopreserved, CXCR3 expression went down partly, and most assays used fresh PBMCs. Hydrophobicity was higher for TRB CDR3s found in CXCR3-positive naive cells than in CXCR3-negative naive cells. No difference in surface CD5 was seen between naive subsets, and TCR strength was inferred from TRB CDR3 properties.

This clonotype was obtained from a human donor in good health. Some clones in this sample may be carry-over from other donors' samples. Sequencing used naive CXCR3+ CD8+ T cells from blood. As for subset: CD45RO-CCR7+CD27+CD95- naive CD8+ T cells expressing CXCR3 (TNR3+). The chain combines TRBV28 with TRBJ2-7; TCRdb outputs TRBD1, but without DNA this stays unchecked. The CDR3 region is CASRDRVTYEQYF.